This record looks at one TCR beta chain sequence and its context. The source of the sample is a study of blood T cell repertoires in COVID-19. The overall study: Acute and convalescent COVID-19 samples came from the United States, Italy and Spain.

Enrollment of patients from Seattle took place during active infection, with longitudinal follow-up. The CDR3 contains 16 residues. J was trimmed by 2 bases and V by 2 bases; bases with no gene match: 6. Germline values: CDR1 MNHNY, CDR2 SVGAGI (reference sequence). Clones were sequenced by immunoSEQ multiplex PCR, and TCRdb holds only the in-frame ones, with some missing. The profile shows 250,000 to 350,000 clones, over 75% of them singletons. The chain uses TRBV6-6 and TRBJ1-2, with 9 bases lining up with TRBD1. The sample taken for sequencing was peripheral blood. The TCR originated in a human donor with COVID-19, enrolled during active disease. The donor label of this sample is uncertain. The DNA for the CDR3 is TGTGCCAGCAGTTACACAACAGGGGGCGCAAACTATGGCTACACCTTC. Amino acid sequence: CASSYTTGGANYGYTF.